Below, 30 T cell receptor beta chains from the same sample are listed, as sequenced in a study of read filtering for tumor transcriptome and immune sequencing. From approximately 430 ng of RNA, a library with molecular barcoded alpha/delta and beta/gamma adaptors was made. MiXCR, applied by TCRdb to the reads, yields one record per CDR3 protein. This sample has approximately 41,000 distinct CDR3 sequences, with around 15% found just once. The sample comprised a population of CD138-negative cells sorted from bone marrow. The receptors shown here come from a donor at least 40 years old with multiple myeloma.

There are many counts of this clonotype. V gene TRBV7-3 combines with J gene TRBJ2-1; either TRBD1 or TRBD2 may fit D (5 bases each). The V gene's germline CDR1 is SGHTA and CDR2 FQGTGA. Trimming removed 5 bases at V and 6 bases at J, with 20 bases between. The length of the CDR3 is 16 residues. CDR3 nucleotide sequence: TGTGCCAGCAGCCCCTCAGGGACCAGGAGTTCCAATGAGCAGTTCTTC. It codes for CASSPSGTRSSNEQFF.

This clonotype appeared many times. The chain has TRBV5-1 and TRBJ1-1; no clear D. V shed 4 bases and J shed 1 base, with 11 bases lying between them. The CDR3 totals 14 residues. In germline, CDR1 is SGHRS, CDR2 YFSETQ. The CDR3 DNA follows: TGCGCCAGCAGCCCCCGCTACGGGAACACTGAAGCTTTCTTT. Translating it yields CASSPRYGNTEAFF.

The chain uses TRBV7-8 and TRBJ2-3, with unresolved D. Germline CDR1 and CDR2: SGHVS and FQNEAQ. The CDR3 runs 14 residues. Between the trimmed V and J ends, which lost 3 bases and 11 bases, there was a span of 18 bases. This chain's CDR3 is CASSLSHSTDKQYF. CDR3 bases: TGTGCCAGCAGCTTGAGCCATAGCACAGACAAGCAGTATTTT.

This chain uses TRBV30 with TRBJ1-5, with 10 bases matching TRBD1. Germline V CDR1 and CDR2: GTSNPN, SVGIG (reference sequence). J lost 11 bases, V lost 3 bases, and 13 bases had no gene match. CDR3 length: 15 residues. The CDR3 loop reads CAWRGQGTPSTSQHF. The CDR3 DNA sequence: TGTGCCTGGAGGGGACAGGGGACGCCCAGCACCTCCCAGCATTTT.

The genes are TRBV7-9 and TRBJ1-1; 9 bases agree with TRBD1. CDR3 size: 15 residues. The V segment lost 1 base and the J segment 6 bases; nucleotides outside the gene matches: 6. Germline CDR1 SEHNR, CDR2 FQNEAQ (reference sequence). In nucleotides, the CDR3 is TGTGCCAGCAGCTTAGACCGGACAGGGGTCGCTGAAGCTTTCTTT. Translated: CASSLDRTGVAEAFF.

This clonotype has ten or more counts. The V call is TRBV29-1, the J call TRBJ2-3; no definite D call. Germline CDR1 is SQVTM and CDR2 is ANQGSEA. The CDR3 is 12 amino acids. V lost 7 bases, J lost 6 bases, and 14 bases lay in between. The CDR3 coding sequence is TGCAGCGCTACTGCATTGGCGGATACGCAGTATTTT. Translated, it gives CSATALADTQYF.

Only a few counts were recorded for this clonotype. This chain joins TRBV6-6 and TRBJ2-1; 9 bases match TRBD2. Germline CDR1 is MNHNY and CDR2 is SVGAGI (reference sequence). This CDR3 is 17 amino acids long. V shed 5 bases and J 0 bases; nucleotides not matched to a gene: 8. The CDR3 spells CASSPQFSGGSYNEQFF. Here the CDR3 DNA reads TGTGCCAGCAGTCCCCAATTTAGCGGGGGCTCCTACAATGAGCAGTTCTTC.

To note about this clonotype: This likely stems from a read error, as it lies one base from a far larger clone. The V and J genes are TRBV4-2 and TRBJ1-1, with D possibly TRBD1 on 6 matching bases. CDR3 size: 16 residues. Looked up from germline, CDR1 is LGHNA and CDR2 is YNFKEQ. CDR3 protein: CASSYYRDSWNTQAFF. CDR3 sequence (DNA): TGTGCCAGCAGCTATTACAGGGATTCGTGGAACACTCAAGCTTTCTTT.

This clonotype was seen ten or more times. The CDR3 DNA is TGCAGCGTTGCTATGACGGGAAATAGCAATCAGCCCCAGCATTTT. Translation gives CSVAMTGNSNQPQHF. The chain carries TRBV29-1 and TRBJ1-5; D gene ambiguous. V shed 4 bases and J shed 0 bases, with 13 bases lying between them. Germline values: CDR1 SQVTM, CDR2 ANQGSEA. The CDR3 loop spans 15 amino acids.

This clonotype was recorded many times. V is TRBV11-2 and J is TRBJ2-7; the match to TRBD2 covers 8 bases. The germline V gene has CDR1 SGHAT and CDR2 FQNNGV. Trimming at V came to 7 bases and at J to 4 bases, leaving 12 bases not matched to a gene. This CDR3 spans 15 amino acids. CDR3 region: CASTWGTGGRYEQYF. The CDR3 DNA is TGTGCCAGCACCTGGGGAACGGGAGGGAGGTACGAGCAGTACTTC.

This clonotype appeared many times. This chain connects TRBV20-1 to TRBJ1-1; D gene unclear. Between the trimmed V and J ends, which lost 4 bases and 3 bases, there was a span of 12 bases. Germline V lookup: CDR1 DFQATT, CDR2 SNEGSKA (reference sequence). The CDR3 is made up of 13 amino acids. Here the CDR3 reads CSAKRVADTEAFF. The CDR3 DNA follows: TGCAGTGCTAAAAGGGTGGCCGACACTGAAGCTTTCTTT.

This clonotype was seen at least ten times. This chain uses TRBV29-1 with TRBJ2-5; 13 bases line up with TRBD2. Germline CDR1 SQVTM, CDR2 ANQGSEA. This CDR3 spans 19 amino acids. The trim removed 0 bases at V and 0 bases at J, leaving 10 bases unmatched. The CDR3: CSVEDPLGTSGTYQETQYF. The CDR3 DNA reads TGCAGCGTTGAAGATCCTCTAGGGACTAGCGGGACGTACCAAGAGACCCAGTACTTC.

This clonotype has at least ten counts. The genes are TRBV30 and TRBJ1-1; unclear D gene. The CDR3 covers 14 residues. CDR1 GTSNPN and CDR2 SVGIG come from the germline V gene (reference sequence). Trimming cost V 2 bases and J 2 bases, with 12 bases left between them. CDR3 region: CAWSTGIRNTEAFF. The CDR3 bases are TGTGCCTGGAGTACGGGGATCCGAAACACTGAAGCTTTCTTT.

The CDR3 nucleotides are TGTGCCAGCAGCTACACTCAGACTAGCGGGAGTTTGAGCACCGGGGAGCTGTTTTTT. Translating it yields CASSYTQTSGSLSTGELFF. The chain has TRBV6-6 and TRBJ2-2; 12 nucleotides line up with TRBD2. Germline assignment: CDR1 MNHNY and CDR2 SVGAGI (reference sequence). The V and J ends lost 6 bases and 4 bases, in that order; junction bases with no gene match: 15. The CDR3 covers 19 residues.

Ten or more counts support this clonotype. The chain combines TRBV14 with TRBJ1-1, with D perhaps matching TRBD1 (5 bases). The CDR3 is 14 amino acids. Per germline, CDR1 SGHDN and CDR2 FVKESK. V shed 4 bases and J shed 0 bases, with 9 bases lying between them. The CDR3 DNA reads as TGTGCCAGCAGCCCGACAGTCATGAACACTGAAGCTTTCTTT. It is translated as CASSPTVMNTEAFF.

This clonotype was seen many times. A junction end diverges from the germline sequence, so it may reflect a read error. The V and J genes are TRBV5-1 and TRBJ2-5, with a possible D match to TRBD2 (5 bases). Germline values: CDR1 SGHRS, CDR2 YFSETQ. This CDR3 is built from 13 residues. CDR3 sequence: CASSSGIQETQYF. CDR3 in DNA: TGTGCCAGCAGTTCCGGGATCCAAGAGACCCAGTACTTC.

There are many counts of this clonotype. The gene calls are TRBV24-1 and TRBJ2-1, with D maybe TRBD2 (6 bases). The CDR3 runs to 14 residues. Germline CDR1 reads KGHDR; CDR2 reads SFDVKD. V was clipped by 2 bases and J by 8 bases, with 12 bases between them. DNA of the CDR3: TGTGCCACCAGTGATTCCCCAGGGACTTATGAGCAGTTCTTC. Its protein product is CATSDSPGTYEQFF.

Many counts were recorded for this clonotype. This sequence joins TRBV19 and TRBJ2-5, with D possibly being TRBD1 (6 bases). The CDR3 runs to 13 residues. Trimming cost V 6 bases and J 3 bases, with 11 bases left between them. Germline loops: CDR1 LNHDA, CDR2 SQIVND (reference sequence). CDR3 sequence (DNA): TGTGCCAGTAGGACAGGACAGAAAGAGACCCAGTACTTC. As protein: CASRTGQKETQYF.

This clonotype was seen repeatedly, ten times or more. V gene TRBV29-1 combines with J gene TRBJ1-2; TRBD1 matches 9 bases. J gave up 2 bases and V 6 bases, and 4 bases lay outside the gene matches. The CDR3 is 13 residues long. Germline V lookup: CDR1 SQVTM, CDR2 ANQGSEA. The CDR3 DNA reads TGCAGCGTAGGACAGGGGAAGAACTATGGCTACACCTTC. This translates into CSVGQGKNYGYTF.

This clonotype was detected only a few times. As the CDR3 is not closed by the conserved phenylalanine or tryptophan, this likely results from a read error. V is TRBV30 and J is TRBJ2-3, with no clear D. V was shortened by 0 bases and J by 6 bases, with 13 bases between the two germline ends. Per germline, CDR1 GTSNPN and CDR2 SVGIG (reference sequence). The CDR3 has 14 amino acids. The CDR3 region has the DNA TGTGCCTGGAGTGTAGGTGGGCTTGGCGATACGCAGTATCTT. It yields the protein CAWSVGGLGDTQYL.

Concerning this clonotype: This likely comes from a read error, as the CDR3 has no conserved phenylalanine or tryptophan at its end. The genes are TRBV3-1 and TRBJ2-5; 7 bases match TRBD2. There are 15 residues in the CDR3. Germline trimming cut 0 bases from V and 3 bases from J; bases unmatched to any gene: 4. Germline V CDR1 and CDR2: LGHDT, YNNKEL (reference sequence). CDR3 in DNA: TGTGCCAGCAGCCAAGATGGGCTAGCGGAAGAGACCCAGTACTCC. This sequence encodes CASSQDGLAEETQYS.

This clonotype was detected ten times or more. The V and J genes are TRBV14 and TRBJ2-3, with D hard to call. The CDR3 is made up of 13 amino acids. The V gene lost 0 bases and the J gene lost 4 bases, with 5 bases spanning the gap. Germline CDR1 SGHDN, CDR2 FVKESK. CDR3 bases: TGTGCCAGCAGCCAAGACTGGGCAGATACGCAGTATTTT. It is translated as CASSQDWADTQYF.

The CDR3 reads CASGLAGAHSEQFF. The CDR3, as DNA: TGTGCCAGCGGGCTAGCGGGAGCCCACAGTGAGCAGTTCTTC. The chain employs TRBV13 and TRBJ2-1; 10 nucleotides align to TRBD2. Losses at the gene ends were 8 bases for V and 9 bases for J; bases not matched to a gene: 10. Germline values: CDR1 PRHDT, CDR2 FYEKMQ (reference sequence). CDR3 length: 14 amino acids.

This clonotype was counted at least ten times. The chain employs TRBV28 and TRBJ1-5; D remains ambiguous. The V end was cut by 6 bases, the J end by 2 bases, with 11 bases between. The CDR3 is made up of 14 amino acids. From germline, CDR1 is MDHEN and CDR2 SYDVKM. CDR3 sequence (DNA): TGTGCCAGCAGCGGGAGGCTCGGCAATCAGCCCCAGCATTTT. It translates to CASSGRLGNQPQHF.

Points on this clonotype: This likely traces to a read error, being one base from a far larger clone. This chain joins TRBV7-8 and TRBJ2-1; 14 positions match TRBD2. Trimming cost V 4 bases and J 3 bases; bases outside gene matches: 8. CDR1 is SGHVS, CDR2 FQNEAQ, per germline. CDR3 length: 18 residues. The CDR3, as DNA: TGTGCCAGCAGCTCCCCGAGACTAGCGGGAGGGAACTACAATGAGCAGTTCTTC. Translated, it gives CASSSPRLAGGNYNEQFF.

This clonotype was seen many times. The V call is TRBV10-1, the J call TRBJ2-3; no clear D. The ends were cut back, 0 bases at V and 8 bases at J, with 15 bases in the middle. This CDR3 is built from 15 residues. CDR1 WNHNN and CDR2 SYGVQD come from the germline V gene (reference sequence). This CDR3 is CASSESLPLMGTQYF. The CDR3 bases are TGCGCCAGCAGTGAGTCTCTCCCCCTGATGGGTACGCAGTATTTT.

This clonotype was recorded at least ten times. V and J are TRBV23-1 and TRBJ2-1, with 7 positions matching TRBD2. TRBV23-1 is flagged as an ORF with uncertain function. This CDR3 is 16 amino acids long. With V trimmed by 2 bases and J by 3 bases, 7 bases remained unmatched. CDR3 in amino acids: CASSQGGGDFYNEQFF. In DNA form, the CDR3 reads TGCGCCAGCAGTCAAGGGGGGGGGGACTTCTACAATGAGCAGTTCTTC.

In this sample, this clonotype turned up many times. The chain links TRBV29-1 to TRBJ2-7, with TRBD2 matching over 8 bases. With V trimmed by 6 bases and J by 2 bases, 18 bases remained unmatched. Germline CDR1 reads SQVTM; CDR2 reads ANQGSEA. The CDR3 spans 17 residues. The CDR3 region has the DNA TGCAGCGTGATGGGGCTACACGAGCCCGGGGGGGCCTACGAGCAGTACTTC. It encodes CSVMGLHEPGGAYEQYF.

This clonotype occurred many times. V is TRBV27 and J is TRBJ2-1; TRBD2 matches 10 bases. The CDR3 sequence is 15 residues long. Per germline, CDR1 MNHEY and CDR2 SMNVEV (reference sequence). After removal of 6 bases from V and 4 bases from J, the junction contained 6 bases not matched to a gene. The chain's CDR3 is CASRIKREGYNEQFF. In DNA, the CDR3 is TGTGCCAGCAGAATCAAGCGGGAGGGATACAATGAGCAGTTCTTC.

This clonotype was picked up many times. This rearrangement joins TRBV19 to TRBJ2-1; 7 nucleotides match TRBD2. The ends lost 2 bases at V and 2 bases at J; junction bases unmatched: 12. The CDR3 has 18 amino acids. Germline assignment: CDR1 LNHDA and CDR2 SQIVND (reference sequence). CDR3 DNA sequence: TGTGCCAGTAGTATAAGAGGTACCATAGCGGGCCCCTACAATGAGCAGTTCTTC. Translating it yields CASSIRGTIAGPYNEQFF. Full variable domain (missing parts from reference TRBV19 and TRBJ2-1): DGGITQSPKYLFRKEGQNVTLSCEQNLNHDAMYWYRQDPGQGLRLIYYSQIVNDFQKGDIAEGYSVSREKKESFPLTVTSAQKNPTAFYLCASSIRGTIAGPYNEQFFGPGTRLTVL.